This T cell receptor beta chain appears in the sequencing data of a study of T cells in Graves' hyperthyroidism and ophthalmopathy. Hyperthyroidism was newly diagnosed in patients aged 18 to 65 (duration under 2 months). Uncontrolled infection, other autoimmune disease, pregnancy or lactation barred patients from enrollment. Thyroid ultrasound, orbital computed tomography, clinical symptoms, and serum thyroxine and TRAb underpinned diagnoses. What was amplified from RNA transcripts were TCR beta CDR3 regions. Primed by the HTBI set, a first-round RT-PCR was run on the TCR CDR3. TCRdb recomputed calls from the multiplex PCR reads with MiXCR, one row per CDR3 protein. There are 500,000 to 650,000 distinct CDR3 sequences in the sample; around 15% occur only once, and more than 11% lies in the top ten. The V gene end was trimmed by 3 bases and the J gene end by 7 bases; junction bases not matched to a gene: 15. Germline CDR1 and CDR2: MNHNS and SASEGT. The CDR3 length is 17 residues.

This clonotype was seen repeatedly, ten times or more. The chain carries TRBV6-1 and TRBJ2-7; 10 bases fit TRBD2. The TCR originated in a woman aged 40 to 50 with Graves' hyperthyroidism. Sequences were obtained from blood. The CDR3 protein is CASSDRTSGDLRREQYF. The CDR3 DNA reads TGTGCCAGCAGTGATCGAACTAGCGGGGATCTTCGACGGGAGCAGTACTTC.